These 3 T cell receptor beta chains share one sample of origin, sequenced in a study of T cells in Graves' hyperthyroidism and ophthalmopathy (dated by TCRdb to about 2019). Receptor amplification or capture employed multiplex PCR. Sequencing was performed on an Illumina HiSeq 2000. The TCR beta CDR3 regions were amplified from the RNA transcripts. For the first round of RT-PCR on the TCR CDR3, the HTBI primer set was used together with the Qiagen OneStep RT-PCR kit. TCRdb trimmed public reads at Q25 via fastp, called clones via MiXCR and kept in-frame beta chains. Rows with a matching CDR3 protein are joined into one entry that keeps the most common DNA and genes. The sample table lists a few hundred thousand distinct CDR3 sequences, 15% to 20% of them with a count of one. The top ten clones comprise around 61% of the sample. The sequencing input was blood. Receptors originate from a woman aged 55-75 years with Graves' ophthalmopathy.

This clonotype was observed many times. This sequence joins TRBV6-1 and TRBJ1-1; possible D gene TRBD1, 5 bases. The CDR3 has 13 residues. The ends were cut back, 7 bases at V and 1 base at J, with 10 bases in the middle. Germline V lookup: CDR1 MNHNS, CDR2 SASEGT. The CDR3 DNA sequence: TGTGCCAGCAAGGCGAGGGGGAACACTGAAGCTTTCTTT. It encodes CASKARGNTEAFF.

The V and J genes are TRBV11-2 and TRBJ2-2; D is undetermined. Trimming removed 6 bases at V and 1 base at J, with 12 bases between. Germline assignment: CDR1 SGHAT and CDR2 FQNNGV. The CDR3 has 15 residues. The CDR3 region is CASRRTQGNTGELFF. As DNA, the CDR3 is TGTGCCAGCAGGCGCACCCAAGGGAACACCGGGGAGCTGTTTTTT.

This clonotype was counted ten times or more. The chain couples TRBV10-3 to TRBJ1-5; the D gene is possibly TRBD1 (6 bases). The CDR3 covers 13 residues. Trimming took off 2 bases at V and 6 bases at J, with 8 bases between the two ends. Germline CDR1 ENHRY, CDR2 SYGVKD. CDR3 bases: TGTGCCATCAGTGAGCAGGGGAGTCAGCCCCAGCATTTT. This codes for CAISEQGSQPQHF.